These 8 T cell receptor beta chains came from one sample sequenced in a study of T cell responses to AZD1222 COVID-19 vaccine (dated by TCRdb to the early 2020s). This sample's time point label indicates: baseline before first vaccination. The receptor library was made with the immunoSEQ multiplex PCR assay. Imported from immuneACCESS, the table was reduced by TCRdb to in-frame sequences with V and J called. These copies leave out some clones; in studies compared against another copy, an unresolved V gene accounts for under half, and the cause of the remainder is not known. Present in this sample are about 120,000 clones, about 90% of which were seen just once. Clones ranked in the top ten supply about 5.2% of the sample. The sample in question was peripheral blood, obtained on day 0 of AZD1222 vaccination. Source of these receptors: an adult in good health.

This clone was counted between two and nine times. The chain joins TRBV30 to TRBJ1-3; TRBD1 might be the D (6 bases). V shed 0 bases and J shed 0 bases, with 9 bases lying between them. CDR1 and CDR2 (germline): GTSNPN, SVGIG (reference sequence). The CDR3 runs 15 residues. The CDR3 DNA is TGTGCCTGGAGTGTTAAGGGGGGCTCTGGAAACACCATATATTTT. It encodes CAWSVKGGSGNTIYF.

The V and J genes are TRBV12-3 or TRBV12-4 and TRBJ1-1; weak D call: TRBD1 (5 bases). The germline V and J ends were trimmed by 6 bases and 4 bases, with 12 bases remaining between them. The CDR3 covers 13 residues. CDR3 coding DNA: TGTGCCAGCAGCACCGTCGGGGGCACTGAAGCTTTCTTT. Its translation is CASSTVGGTEAFF.

CDR3 nucleotide sequence: TGTGCCAGCAGCCAAGACGGGACAGGGGCCTACGAGCAGTACTTC. Encoded protein: CASSQDGTGAYEQYF. This chain uses TRBV3-1 (or the pseudogene TRBV3-2) with TRBJ2-7; the match to TRBD1 covers 10 bases. The germline V gene encodes CDR1 LGHDT and CDR2 YNNKEL (reference sequence). V dropped 0 bases and J dropped 2; count of bases not matched to a gene: 1. The CDR3 consists of 15 residues.

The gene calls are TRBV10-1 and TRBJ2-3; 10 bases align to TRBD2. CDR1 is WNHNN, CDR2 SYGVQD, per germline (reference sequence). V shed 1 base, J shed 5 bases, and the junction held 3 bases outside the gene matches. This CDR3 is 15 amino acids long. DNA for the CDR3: TGCGCCAGCAGTGAGTTGGTAGCGGGAGGAGATACGCAGTATTTT. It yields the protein CASSELVAGGDTQYF.

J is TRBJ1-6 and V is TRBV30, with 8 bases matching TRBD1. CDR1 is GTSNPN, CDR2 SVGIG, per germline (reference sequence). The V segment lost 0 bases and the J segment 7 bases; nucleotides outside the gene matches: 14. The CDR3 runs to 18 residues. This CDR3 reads CAWSVGGQAGESNSPLHF. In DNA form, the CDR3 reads TGTGCCTGGAGTGTAGGGGGACAGGCGGGGGAATCAAATTCACCCCTCCACTTT.

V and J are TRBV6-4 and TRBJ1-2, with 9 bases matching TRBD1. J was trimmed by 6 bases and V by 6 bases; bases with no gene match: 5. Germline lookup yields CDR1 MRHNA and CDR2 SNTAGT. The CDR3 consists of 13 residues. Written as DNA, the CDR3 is TGTGCCAGCAGAGATGGGACAGGGAATGGCTACACCTTC. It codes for CASRDGTGNGYTF.

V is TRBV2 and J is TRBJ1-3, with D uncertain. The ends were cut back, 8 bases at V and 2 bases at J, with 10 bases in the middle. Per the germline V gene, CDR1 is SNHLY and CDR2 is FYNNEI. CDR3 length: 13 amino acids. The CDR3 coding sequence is TGTGCCAGCTCCCCACGGACTGGAAACACCATATATTTT. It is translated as CASSPRTGNTIYF.

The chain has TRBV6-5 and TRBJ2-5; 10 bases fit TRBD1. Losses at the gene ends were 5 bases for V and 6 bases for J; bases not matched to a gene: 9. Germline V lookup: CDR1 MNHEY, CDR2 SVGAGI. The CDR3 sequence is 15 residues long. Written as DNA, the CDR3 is TGTGCCAGCAGTACTACATGGGACAGGGGTCAGACCCAGTACTTC. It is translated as CASSTTWDRGQTQYF.